This T cell receptor beta chain is drawn from a study of blood T cells in healthy people across ages. Findings and caveats of the study: In long-lived donors, naive CD4+ cell counts and diversity exceeded those of aged donors.

There are 19 residues in the CDR3. Trimming took off 2 bases at V and 2 bases at J, with 25 bases between the two ends. With a J-beta primer mix and a sample-barcoded 5' primer, a second PCR ran about 7 to 12 cycles. From each sample, at least 2.5 million paired-end reads containing CDR3 were obtained. TCRdb re-called the 5' RACE reads through MiXCR, storing one row per CDR3 protein. This table has around 900,000 distinct CDR3 sequences, roughly 50% appearing once. This clonotype came up a few times. Its specificity is unknown. The study isolated at least 6 million PBMCs from each sample. The sequenced material came from blood. The chain employs TRBV12-3 or TRBV12-4 and TRBJ2-7; D is possibly TRBD2 (6 bases). This clonotype was sampled from a woman aged 55-75 years in good health. In nucleotides, the CDR3 is TGTGCCAGCAGTTTATTCATTGCGATAGCGGCACTGTCCCCCTACGAGCAGTACTTC. Protein: CASSLFIAIAALSPYEQYF.